Sequencing of this TCR beta chain was carried out in a study of T-cell memory formation after mild COVID-19. This clonotype was observed many times. Germline V gene sequence: CDR1 SEHNR, CDR2 FQNEAQ (reference sequence). V was trimmed by 1 base and J by 2 bases, leaving 18 bases between them. The CDR3 spans 19 residues. A 5'RACE reaction primed in the constant segment made cDNA libraries of TCR alpha and TCR beta, and these carried sample barcodes and UMIs. TCRdb processed the 5' RACE reads anew with MiXCR; each CDR3 protein has one entry. The sample lists 350,000 or so distinct CDR3 sequences, about 20% occurring once.

Sequencing was performed on PBMCs or a T cell subset sorted from them (not recorded which). The chain recombines TRBV7-9 with TRBJ2-6, with no clear D. The sequence was obtained from a young man who had mild COVID-19 (a few samples of this study predate the infection). Cell type and time point are not known. DNA for the CDR3: TGTGCCAGCAGCTTAGGATCGGTGACTCCACGCGCTGGGGCCAACGTCCTGACTTTC. This encodes CASSLGSVTPRAGANVLTF.